The present T cell receptor beta chain was sequenced within a study of beta chain features in type 1 diabetes. The study reverse transcribed the entire isolated RNA, so it sequenced expressed TCRB transcripts. Method: immunoSEQ multiplex PCR; TCRdb's copy keeps in-frame clones and lacks some. The repertoire includes 150,000 to 170,000 clones, under 13% of them detected once, and roughly 0.45% sits in the top ten. Regarding the study as a whole: Shorter TCRB CDR3s, moderately but significantly so, marked every one of the four CD4+ subsets in Type 1 diabetes patients.

The length of the CDR3 is 11 residues. Germline CDR1 reads MNHEY; CDR2 reads SMNVEV (reference sequence). Deletions cut 6 bases from V and 8 bases from J, with 7 bases between. As concerns this clone: Its antigen is not known.

The TCR was taken from a man younger than 40 with type 1 diabetes. The sequenced material came from central memory CD4+ T cells from blood. This chain links TRBV27 with TRBJ2-2; D is unclear. This CDR3 is CASRREGELFF. In DNA, the CDR3 is TGTGCCAGCAGGCGTGAGGGGGAGCTGTTTTTT.